These T cell receptor beta chains were read from a single sample in a study of T-cell memory formation after mild COVID-19. TCRdb re-called the 5' RACE reads with MiXCR, one entry per CDR3 protein. The sample holds around 400,000 distinct CDR3 sequences, 20% to 25% seen once. The sample consisted of PBMCs or a T cell subset sorted from them (not recorded which). These receptors were taken from an adult woman who had mild COVID-19 (a few samples of this study predate the infection). Cell type and time point are not known. Each CDR3 is given with its conserved first and last residue. The D gene is left open where the match is weak. Expanded clones get a size class; other rows say once, few or many, or leave the size out.

V gene	J gene	clone size	D gene	CDR3 length	CDR3 protein	CDR3 DNA
TRBV7-9	TRBJ2-1	.	.	15	CASSFTGTFGNEQFF	TGTGCCAGCAGCTTCACGGGGACGTTTGGCAATGAGCAGTTCTTC
TRBV4-1	TRBJ1-1	many	TRBD1	19	CASSHPWTGGKGKNTEAFF	TGCGCCAGCAGCCATCCTTGGACAGGGGGCAAAGGAAAGAACACTGAAGCTTTCTTT
TRBV19	TRBJ2-5	few	TRBD1	15	CASTPAGTGKETQYF	TGTGCCAGTACCCCAGCCGGGACAGGGAAAGAGACCCAGTACTTC
TRBV6-5	TRBJ2-7	.	.	15	CASSSPGGGTYEQYF	TGTGCCAGCAGTTCTCCCGGAGGAGGAACCTACGAGCAGTACTTC
TRBV7-9	TRBJ1-2	.	TRBD1	16	CASSLTGTGFLYGYTF	TGTGCCAGCAGCTTAACCGGGACAGGGTTTCTTTATGGCTACACCTTC
TRBV6-5	TRBJ1-4	few	TRBD1	14	CASSYGTGSEKLFF	TGTGCCAGCAGTTACGGGACAGGGTCTGAAAAACTGTTTTTT
TRBV18	TRBJ1-2	once	.	15	CASSPGNRPNYGYTF	TGTGCCAGCTCACCAGGGAACAGGCCTAACTATGGCTACACCTTC
TRBV7-9	TRBJ2-1	.	.	17	CASSLASGGSSYNEQFF	TGTGCCAGCAGCTTAGCTAGCGGAGGGAGCTCCTACAATGAGCAGTTCTTC
TRBV7-3	TRBJ2-2	.	.	15	CASSSSGANTGELFF	TGTGCCAGCAGCTCTTCAGGGGCGAACACCGGGGAGCTGTTTTTT
TRBV23-1	TRBJ2-3	few	TRBD1	16	CASTRGQGACADTQYF	TGCGCCAGCACCAGAGGACAGGGGGCCTGTGCAGATACGCAGTATTTT
TRBV7-9	TRBJ2-7	.	TRBD1	14	CASRPGQGVYEQYF	TGTGCCAGCAGACCGGGACAGGGTGTCTACGAGCAGTACTTC
TRBV9	TRBJ2-5	.	.	15	CASSHSAENGETQYF	TGTGCCAGCAGCCACTCCGCGGAGAACGGAGAGACCCAGTACTTC
TRBV6-5	TRBJ2-2	.	.	15	CASSYRGRQGGELFF	TGTGCCAGCAGTTATCGGGGCAGGCAGGGCGGGGAGCTGTTTTTT
TRBV20-1	TRBJ1-2	.	.	12	CSGNDRIYGYTF	TGCAGTGGGAATGACAGGATCTATGGCTACACCTTC
TRBV7-2	TRBJ2-7	.	.	15	CASSQKRTEVYEQYF	TGTGCCAGCAGCCAAAAAAGGACAGAGGTCTACGAGCAGTACTTC
TRBV7-2	TRBJ2-1	.	.	14	CASSHYDPRDEQFF	TGTGCCAGCAGCCATTACGACCCGCGGGATGAGCAGTTCTTC
TRBV12-3/TRBV12-4	TRBJ1-2	.	.	13	CASSPDFVSGYTF	TGTGCCAGCAGCCCGGATTTCGTGAGTGGCTACACCTTC
TRBV27	TRBJ2-5	.	.	14	CASRRDTSTSTQYF	TGTGCCAGCCGTCGCGACACTAGTACTTCGACCCAGTACTTC
TRBV5-5	TRBJ1-1	once	TRBD1	19	CASSLWVGTGGIIYTEAFF	TGTGCCAGCAGCTTGTGGGTAGGAACAGGGGGCATTATATACACTGAAGCTTTCTTT
TRBV7-2	TRBJ2-2	many	.	15	CASSLDRLRTGELFF	TGTGCCAGCAGCTTAGACAGGTTACGCACCGGGGAGCTGTTTTTT
TRBV27	TRBJ2-3	many	TRBD2	16	CASSLSPSGSTDTQYF	TGTGCCAGCAGTTTATCGCCTAGCGGGAGCACAGATACGCAGTATTTT
TRBV6-1	TRBJ1-1	.	.	12	CASIRDGTEAFF	TGTGCCAGCATAAGGGACGGCACTGAAGCTTTCTTT
TRBV24-1	TRBJ1-2	many	.	15	CATSDLRSGGYGYTF	TGTGCCACCAGTGACCTCAGGTCCGGGGGGTATGGCTACACCTTC
TRBV28	TRBJ2-5	few	.	15	CASSPSRVGGETQYF	TGTGCCAGCAGTCCCTCCAGGGTCGGCGGGGAGACCCAGTACTTC
TRBV6-5	TRBJ2-5	few	TRBD2	14	CASKERGGQETQYF	TGTGCCAGCAAGGAGCGGGGGGGACAAGAGACCCAGTACTTC
TRBV20-1	TRBJ2-7	.	TRBD1	15	CSASNAGQGTYEQYF	TGCAGTGCTAGTAACGCAGGACAGGGAACCTACGAGCAGTACTTC
TRBV29-1	TRBJ2-3	.	.	13	CSVVQERTDTQYF	TGCAGCGTTGTACAGGAAAGGACAGATACGCAGTATTTT
TRBV6-5	TRBJ2-3	few	.	13	CASSRGAGDTQYF	TGTGCCAGCAGTCGCGGAGCAGGAGATACGCAGTATTTT
TRBV7-6	TRBJ2-3	few	TRBD1	14	CASSLIRGTDTQYF	TGTGCCAGCAGCTTAATCAGGGGGACAGATACGCAGTATTTT
TRBV29-1	TRBJ2-1	few	.	14	CSVQWAVRGDEQFF	TGCAGCGTCCAGTGGGCTGTCCGCGGCGATGAGCAGTTCTTC
TRBV5-1	TRBJ2-3	few	.	16	CASVLSPVTSTDTQYF	TGCGCCAGCGTACTGTCCCCCGTCACTAGCACAGATACGCAGTATTTT
TRBV6-1	TRBJ2-3	.	TRBD2	16	CASSEVASGNTDTQYF	TGTGCCAGCAGTGAAGTCGCTAGCGGAAACACAGATACGCAGTATTTT
TRBV5-1	TRBJ2-7	few	TRBD1	14	CASSGGTGRSEQYF	TGCGCCAGCAGCGGCGGGACAGGAAGGAGCGAGCAGTACTTC
TRBV20-1	TRBJ2-7	many	.	15	CSATRGVSETYEQYF	TGCAGTGCTACTCGGGGCGTGAGCGAGACTTACGAGCAGTACTTC
TRBV20-1	TRBJ1-2	once	.	13	CSALDSFNYGYTF	TGCAGTGCTCTCGACAGCTTCAACTATGGCTACACCTTC
TRBV23-1	TRBJ2-3	few	.	14	CASSQGPCTDTQYF	TGCGCCAGCAGTCAGGGCCCCTGCACAGATACGCAGTATTTT
TRBV11-3	TRBJ1-1	few	.	21	CASSPPVGVGGKSRRYTEAFF	TGTGCCAGCAGCCCCCCCGTGGGTGTCGGGGGAAAATCTCGTCGGTACACTGAAGCTTTCTTT
TRBV7-2	TRBJ1-5	few	TRBD1	14	CASSPNRGGQPQHF	TGTGCCAGCAGCCCAAACAGGGGGGGTCAGCCCCAGCATTTT
TRBV5-1	TRBJ2-5	.	.	13	CASRFTVQETQYF	TGCGCCAGCAGATTTACAGTTCAAGAGACCCAGTACTTC
TRBV14	TRBJ2-1	few	.	16	CASSQELQQWGDEQFF	TGTGCCAGCAGCCAAGAATTACAACAGTGGGGCGATGAGCAGTTCTTC
TRBV10-3	TRBJ2-2	.	.	15	CAISKGNQGTGELFF	TGTGCCATCAGTAAAGGGAATCAGGGCACCGGGGAGCTGTTTTTT
TRBV6-5	TRBJ2-7	.	TRBD2	13	CASTSGNSYEQYF	TGTGCCAGCACTAGCGGAAACTCCTACGAGCAGTACTTC
TRBV28	TRBJ2-7	.	.	14	CASSPGPRGDEQYF	TGTGCCAGCAGTCCGGGGCCCAGAGGAGACGAGCAGTACTTC
TRBV29-1	TRBJ1-1	.	.	13	CSVVPAWGTEAFF	TGCAGCGTTGTTCCCGCCTGGGGCACTGAAGCTTTCTTT
TRBV6-2/TRBV6-3	TRBJ2-7	few	TRBD2	16	CASTSGSTSGLYEQYF	TGTGCCAGCACCTCGGGGTCGACTAGCGGGCTTTACGAGCAGTACTTC
TRBV15	TRBJ1-2	.	.	15	CATSFRPGPDYGYTF	TGTGCCACCAGCTTTCGGCCAGGTCCCGACTATGGCTACACCTTC
TRBV18	TRBJ1-1	few	.	13	CASSGQPNTEAFF	TGTGCCAGCTCAGGACAGCCGAACACTGAAGCTTTCTTT